The sequence of this T cell receptor beta chain was determined in a study of blood T cell repertoires in COVID-19. Whole-study context: Cohort 3 recovery required two negative PCRs, clearance, or symptom resolution. COVID-19 samples collected from the United States, Italy and Spain covered acute and convalescent phases.

This CDR3 has 16 residues. The V and J ends lost 6 bases and 2 bases respectively, with 17 bases between them. The germline gives CDR1 MDHEN, CDR2 SYDVKM. Original methodology: Reference gene primer amplification gave estimated nucleated cell counts. Sequencing used immunoSEQ multiplex PCR; TCRdb keeps in-frame clones, though not all of them. V, J and clone size derive from that table, while D and trimming were established from the DNA sequence. The repertoire holds about 170,000 clones, with around 80% as singletons. V gene TRBV28 combines with J gene TRBJ2-1, with D perhaps matching TRBD2 (6 bases). The source of this sequence is a woman in her 70s in a cohort exposed to, infected with or recovered from COVID-19 (not recorded which). The material sequenced was PBMCs or T cells enriched from blood (not recorded which). The CDR3 coding sequence is TGTGCCAGCAGCCCATATAGCGGAGCCACCTACAATGAGCAGTTCTTC. This codes for CASSPYSGATYNEQFF. The variable domain in full, with the rest retrieved from reference TRBV28 and TRBJ2-1, is DVKVTQSSRYLVKRTGEKVFLECVQDMDHENMFWYRQDPGLGLRLIYFSYDVKMKEKGDIPEGYSVSREKKERFSLILESASTNQTSMYLCASSPYSGATYNEQFFGPGTRLTVL.